The 3 T cell receptor beta chains reported below all come from one sample, sequenced in a study of blood T cell repertoires in COVID-19. TCRdb keeps only in-frame clones here, not all; method: immunoSEQ multiplex PCR. Of approximately 170,000 clones listed, around four fifths were seen once; the top ten hold roughly 8%. The sequencing input was PBMCs or T cells enriched from blood (not recorded which). The receptor set was obtained from a woman in her 50s who had recovered from COVID-19.

The chain carries TRBV28 and TRBJ1-5; maybe TRBD1 (6 bases). Between the trimmed V and J ends, which lost 4 bases and 4 bases, there was a span of 11 bases. Germline lookup yields CDR1 MDHEN and CDR2 SYDVKM. The CDR3 has 14 residues. CDR3 sequence reads: CASSYRAGNQPQHF. CDR3 DNA: TGTGCCAGCAGTTACAGGGCCGGGAATCAGCCCCAGCATTTT.

V is TRBV5-1 and J is TRBJ1-1, with 9 bases aligning to TRBD1. Germline V lookup: CDR1 SGHRS, CDR2 YFSETQ. J gave up 4 bases and V 3 bases, and 10 bases lay outside the gene matches. The CDR3 totals 16 residues. CDR3 loop: CASSSAGTGSGTEAFF. The CDR3 coding sequence is TGCGCCAGCAGCTCCGCAGGGACAGGGTCAGGCACTGAAGCTTTCTTT.

The V call is TRBV7-2, the J call TRBJ2-3, with unresolved D. Trimming cost V 3 bases and J 4 bases, with 14 bases left between them. The CDR3 covers 15 residues. Germline V CDR1 and CDR2: SGHTA, FQGNSA. CDR3 sequence (DNA): TGTGCCAGCAGCTTTCCCCGGGTACTGGCAGATACGCAGTATTTT. Translation gives CASSFPRVLADTQYF.